This TCR beta chain was captured in a study of T cell responses to AZD1222 COVID-19 vaccine. Produced via immunoSEQ multiplex PCR; TCRdb's table is partial and in-frame only. The sample yields approximately 77,000 clones, approximately 92% seen once. Germline V gives CDR1 MNHEY, CDR2 SVGAGI. The CDR3 has 14 amino acids. Trimming took 2 bases from V and 6 from J, leaving 10 bases between them. Recipients boosted at about 4 weeks or about 12 weeks are pooled. About this clone: Its antigen remains unidentified.

The study's findings and limits: Following two doses of AZD1222, Spike-specific TCR breadth and depth rose. Vaccine-associated CD4 TCRs ranged over spike, dominating at 160-218 and 743-854. Reportedly, close to half of spike-specific TCRs are directed against unmutated variant regions.

This chain joins TRBV6-5 and TRBJ2-2; perhaps TRBD1 as D (6 bases). Material: peripheral blood, obtained 28 days after the second AZD1222 dose. The TCR originated in an adult who received the AZD1222 COVID-19 vaccine. CDR3 DNA: TGTGCCAGCAGTTACGACAGGTCGGCCGGGGAGCTGTTTTTT. Encoded protein: CASSYDRSAGELFF.